Below are 16 T cell receptor beta chains sequenced from a single sample in a study of T-cell reconstitution after alpha-beta-depleted transplantation in children. TCRbeta library preparation incorporated unique molecular identifiers. TCRdb redid the calling of the PCR reads with MiXCR, one entry per CDR3 protein. There are around 240,000 distinct CDR3 sequences in the sample; approximately 8% occur only once, and 6.3% lies in the top ten. This sample comprised PBMCs, mostly from graft donor cells, obtained 180 days after TCRalphabeta/CD19-depleted stem cell transplant. The receptors were gathered from a male patient aged 5 to 17 who had a stem cell transplant for acute lymphoblastic leukemia, so the T cells may come from the graft donor.

This clonotype was seen repeatedly, ten times or more. An end of the junction differs from the germline gene, which may be a read error. V and J are TRBV5-1 and TRBJ2-7; the D call may be TRBD1 or TRBD2 (5 bases each). Germline lookup yields CDR1 SGHRS and CDR2 YFSETQ. This CDR3 contains 14 residues. For the CDR3, the DNA is TGTGCCAGCAGTTTGTCAGGGCGGGCCTACGAGCAGTACTTC. Translation gives CASSLSGRAYEQYF.

This clonotype was recorded many times. The V gene is TRBV12-3 or TRBV12-4, the J gene TRBJ2-7, with 8 bases aligning to TRBD2. The trim removed 3 bases at V and 6 bases at J, leaving 7 bases unmatched. There are 14 residues in the CDR3. CDR3 bases: TGTGCCAGCAGTTTTGTAGGACTAGCTGGCGAGCAGTACTTC. As protein: CASSFVGLAGEQYF.

This clonotype came up many times. The chain has TRBV7-9 and TRBJ2-1; 7 positions match TRBD2. Unmatched junction bases numbered 9, after V lost 5 bases and J lost 8 bases. Germline CDR1 reads SEHNR; CDR2 reads FQNEAQ (reference sequence). The CDR3 extends over 14 amino acids. CDR3 bases: TGTGCCAGCAGCCACGGCGGCGGGAGAGATGAGCAGTTCTTC. Amino acid sequence: CASSHGGGRDEQFF.

At least ten counts were recorded for this clonotype. The rearrangement joins TRBV20-1 to TRBJ2-5; D is uncertain. V shed 3 bases and J shed 1 base, with 12 bases lying between them. This CDR3 is 14 amino acids long. Germline CDR1 reads DFQATT; CDR2 reads SNEGSKA (reference sequence). This chain's CDR3 is CSARARPIQETQYF. The CDR3 DNA follows: TGCAGTGCTAGGGCCCGCCCGATCCAAGAGACCCAGTACTTC.

This clonotype was detected many times. This chain connects TRBV3-1 to TRBJ1-6, with 9 bases fitting TRBD1. Per germline, CDR1 LGHDT and CDR2 YNNKEL (reference sequence). The V and J ends lost 1 base and 7 bases, in that order; junction bases with no gene match: 5. This CDR3 region has 16 residues. In nucleotides, the CDR3 is TGTGCCAGCAGCCAAGGCTACAGGGGGCGGAATTCACCCCTCCACTTT. Protein product: CASSQGYRGRNSPLHF.

In this sample, this clonotype turned up many times. The gene calls are TRBV28 and TRBJ2-7; tentatively, D is TRBD1 or TRBD2 (7 bases each). CDR1 and CDR2 (germline): MDHEN, SYDVKM. The CDR3 totals 14 residues. Trimming pared 5 bases from V and 6 bases from J, leaving 17 bases between. The CDR3 DNA is TGTGCCAGCAGTGCAGGGGGGGCTCCTTCCGAGCAGTACTTC. It specifies CASSAGGAPSEQYF.

In its sample, this clonotype was seen many times. The rearrangement uses TRBV5-1 and TRBJ2-7; weak D call: TRBD2 (5 bases). The germline gives CDR1 SGHRS, CDR2 YFSETQ. The length of the CDR3 is 14 residues. Deletions cut 0 bases from V and 3 bases from J, with 10 bases between. CDR3 DNA: TGCGCCAGCAGCTTGGAGACGGGAAACTACGAGCAGTACTTC. Translation gives CASSLETGNYEQYF.

This clonotype was counted ten times or more. This chain connects TRBV7-8 to TRBJ2-5; D is unresolved. The CDR3 is 13 residues long. Per the germline V gene, CDR1 is SGHVS and CDR2 is FQNEAQ. Trimming cost V 4 bases and J 3 bases, with 9 bases left between them. CDR3 sequence: CASSSLNEETQYF. The CDR3, as DNA: TGTGCCAGCAGCTCCCTAAATGAAGAGACCCAGTACTTC.

This clonotype was picked up a small number of times. DNA for the CDR3: TGCAGTGCTAGGAGGGCTAGCTTGCATCTCAATGAGCAGTTCTTC. Protein sequence: CSARRASLHLNEQFF. The rearrangement uses TRBV20-1 and TRBJ2-1, with a tentative D call TRBD2 (5 bases). Trimming removed 3 bases from V and 6 bases from J, with 18 bases in between. CDR3 length: 15 amino acids. Germline V gene sequence: CDR1 DFQATT, CDR2 SNEGSKA (reference sequence).

The genes are TRBV28 and TRBJ1-5; D unresolved. The V gene lost 5 bases and the J gene lost 9 bases, with 8 bases spanning the gap. In germline, CDR1 is MDHEN, CDR2 SYDVKM. There are 11 residues in the CDR3. The CDR3 region is CASSLGPPQHF. CDR3 nucleotide sequence: TGTGCCAGCAGTCTCGGACCGCCCCAGCATTTT.

Ten or more counts support this clonotype. V gene TRBV5-5 combines with J gene TRBJ2-7; possibly TRBD1 or TRBD2 for D (5 bases each). Germline CDR1 reads SGHKS; CDR2 reads YYEKEE (reference sequence). The CDR3 has 17 amino acids. V was cut by 3 bases and J by 0 bases, with 19 bases left in between. CDR3 amino acids: CASSSEGRGRGSYEQYF. The CDR3 DNA follows: TGTGCCAGCAGCTCCGAGGGACGGGGAAGGGGCTCCTACGAGCAGTACTTC.

This clonotype was counted many times. This chain joins TRBV3-1 and TRBJ2-1, with a possible D match to TRBD2 (5 bases). V was shortened by 4 bases and J by 5 bases, with 9 bases between the two germline ends. The CDR3 sequence is 13 residues long. The V gene's germline CDR1 is LGHDT and CDR2 YNNKEL (reference sequence). DNA for the CDR3: TGTGCCAGCAGCCGGCTAGCCCACAATGAGCAGTTCTTC. Protein: CASSRLAHNEQFF.

This clonotype was counted ten times or more. The rearrangement joins TRBV28 to TRBJ2-5, with D unclear. The germline V and J ends were trimmed by 5 bases and 2 bases, with 18 bases remaining between them. This CDR3 spans 16 amino acids. Germline lookup yields CDR1 MDHEN and CDR2 SYDVKM. In nucleotides, the CDR3 is TGTGCCAGCAGTCTCGCGAGGCTCTTAAGACAAGAGACCCAGTACTTC. Amino acid sequence: CASSLARLLRQETQYF.

The table lists this clonotype with many counts. This rearrangement joins TRBV12-3 or TRBV12-4 to TRBJ1-5; D unresolved. The length of the CDR3 is 15 residues. Trimming took off 1 base at V and 3 bases at J, with 10 bases between the two ends. Here the CDR3 DNA reads TGTGCCAGCAGTTTAGTGGAAGGCCTCAATCAGCCCCAGCATTTT. Its translation: CASSLVEGLNQPQHF.

In its sample, this clonotype was seen many times. J is TRBJ1-2 and V is TRBV20-1; D is perhaps TRBD1 (5 bases). V was pared by 4 bases and J by 8 bases, with 8 bases between. This CDR3 is built from 10 residues. Germline CDR1 reads DFQATT; CDR2 reads SNEGSKA (reference sequence). The chain's CDR3 is CSAMGRGYTF. CDR3 in DNA: TGCAGTGCTATGGGACGAGGCTACACCTTC.

The CDR3 DNA is TGTGCCAGTAGTATATGGGGGGGCTCCTACAATGAGCAGTTCTTC. This codes for CASSIWGGSYNEQFF. The chain is built from TRBV19 and TRBJ2-1; 7 nucleotides line up with TRBD2. Germline lookup yields CDR1 LNHDA and CDR2 SQIVND (reference sequence). The V segment lost 2 bases and the J segment 0 bases; nucleotides outside the gene matches: 1. This CDR3 is built from 15 residues.